The T cell receptor beta chain under discussion was sequenced for a study of early T cells in non-severe SARS-CoV-2 infection. Across the whole study: The authors sequenced bulk RNA from unsorted whole blood, leaving chains unpaired.

The TCR library protocol attached unique molecular identifiers to the individual cDNA molecules. TCRdb redid the calling of the 5' RACE reads with MiXCR, one entry per CDR3 protein. The sample consists of 40,000 to 45,000 distinct CDR3 sequences, approximately 10% of them appearing once. Per germline, CDR1 SGHKS and CDR2 YYEKEE (reference sequence). Trimming took off 0 bases at V and 6 bases at J, with 15 bases between the two ends. The CDR3 contains 16 residues. This clonotype occurred a few times. What it recognizes is unknown. The study, taken as a whole, reports: Sequences matched to VDJdb favored anti-spike CD8 responses, while private and CD4 specificities were missed.

The material sequenced was whole blood. The sequence came from an adult who was a healthcare worker with PCR-confirmed SARS-CoV-2 infection or an uninfected control (not recorded which). The chain joins TRBV5-5 to TRBJ1-4; D uncertain. The CDR3 sequence is CASSLALGSRDEKLFF. CDR3 in DNA: TGTGCCAGCAGCTTGGCTTTGGGGTCGCGGGATGAAAAACTGTTTTTT.